Following are 32 T cell receptor beta chains from one sample sequenced in a study of cytomegalovirus exposure and HLA in healthy donors. The PCR used 60 Vbeta and 13 Jbeta primers. Clones were read by immunoSEQ multiplex PCR, and TCRdb kept only the in-frame ones, dropping some. Among 200,000 to 250,000 clones listed, roughly 89% were seen once. Sample: PBMCs. Receptor source: a woman between 18 and 29 years old in good health and CMV-seronegative.

The gene calls are TRBV5-1 and TRBJ2-1; 12 nucleotides match TRBD2. The CDR3 covers 17 residues. V was pared by 4 bases and J by 9 bases, with 14 bases of the junction left unmatched. Per the germline V gene, CDR1 is SGHRS and CDR2 is YFSETQ. The CDR3 here is CASSVSSGRAASSEQFF. In DNA form, the CDR3 reads TGCGCCAGCAGCGTTTCTAGCGGGAGGGCCGCTTCAAGTGAGCAGTTCTTC.

CDR3 protein: CASREFPGEKLFF. The CDR3 DNA follows: TGTGCCAGCAGAGAGTTTCCAGGCGAAAAACTGTTTTTT. The rearrangement uses TRBV6-4 and TRBJ1-4, with no clear D. Trimming took 6 bases from V and 8 from J, leaving 13 bases between them. Per germline, CDR1 MRHNA and CDR2 SNTAGT. The CDR3 runs 13 residues.

The chain couples TRBV27 to TRBJ2-7, with 9 bases aligning to TRBD1. With 2 bases clipped from V and 6 bases from J, the junction kept 5 bases outside the gene matches. Germline-derived CDR1 and CDR2 are MNHEY and SMNVEV (reference sequence). This CDR3 has 14 residues. The CDR3 loop is CASSLRQGGAEQYF. CDR3 bases: TGTGCCAGCAGTTTACGACAGGGGGGTGCCGAGCAGTACTTC.

This clone was detected only once. The V and J genes are TRBV19 and TRBJ1-4, with a tentative D call TRBD1 (6 bases). The length of the CDR3 is 14 residues. CDR1 LNHDA and CDR2 SQIVND come from the germline V gene (reference sequence). With 9 bases removed from V and 8 bases from J, the gap between germline ends came to 19 bases. The CDR3 loop is CASNGGGAGEKLFF. For the CDR3, the DNA is TGTGCCAGCAACGGGGGGGGCGCTGGAGAAAAACTGTTTTTT.

The chain has TRBV27 and TRBJ2-1; 11 nucleotides match TRBD2. Germline values: CDR1 MNHEY, CDR2 SMNVEV (reference sequence). Trimming cost V 2 bases and J 6 bases; bases outside gene matches: 12. This CDR3 comprises 18 residues. The CDR3 nucleotides read TGTGCCAGCAGTTTAGTGGGTTTAACTAGCGGGAGCATCAATGAGCAGTTCTTC. Residues: CASSLVGLTSGSINEQFF.

This chain connects TRBV7-9 to TRBJ1-2; 9 bases fit TRBD1. J was trimmed by 1 base and V by 5 bases; bases with no gene match: 8. CDR1 is SEHNR and CDR2 is FQNEAQ in the germline V gene (reference sequence). This CDR3 has 16 residues. Here the CDR3 DNA reads TGTGCCAGCAGCCGACAGGGGGTTAGGGGTAACTATGGCTACACCTTC. Its protein product is CASSRQGVRGNYGYTF.

The chain joins TRBV19 to TRBJ1-1; tentatively, D is TRBD1 (6 bases). Trimming stripped 8 bases from V and 0 bases from J, with 10 bases between. The CDR3 contains 13 residues. Per the germline V gene, CDR1 is LNHDA and CDR2 is SQIVND (reference sequence). The CDR3 DNA sequence: TGTGCCAGTCGCCAGGGGTTGAACACTGAAGCTTTCTTT. Its protein is CASRQGLNTEAFF.

V is TRBV2 and J is TRBJ1-2, with D tentatively TRBD1 (6 bases). This CDR3 is 12 amino acids long. Germline V lookup: CDR1 SNHLY, CDR2 FYNNEI. V was shortened by 5 bases and J by 8 bases, with 12 bases between the two germline ends. CDR3 DNA sequence: TGTGCCAGCAGTTTACAGGGCCGAGGCTACACCTTC. Its protein product is CASSLQGRGYTF.

The genes are TRBV14 and TRBJ1-1; D unresolved. Germline assignment: CDR1 SGHDN and CDR2 FVKESK. The CDR3 has 15 amino acids. V lost 0 bases to trimming and J lost 0 bases, with 8 bases between them. The CDR3: CASSQDGGLNTEAFF. The DNA for the CDR3 is TGTGCCAGCAGCCAAGACGGAGGATTGAACACTGAAGCTTTCTTT.

The genes are TRBV6-6 and TRBJ1-5, with 8 bases matching TRBD1. CDR3 length equals 15 residues. J lost 0 bases, V lost 4 bases, and 2 bases had no gene match. Per germline, CDR1 MNHNY and CDR2 SVGAGI (reference sequence). The CDR3 sequence: CASSSQGVSNQPQHF. DNA for the CDR3: TGTGCCAGCAGTTCACAGGGGGTTAGCAATCAGCCCCAGCATTTT.

Details on this clone: Other nucleotide sequences from this sample produce the same CDR3. The genes are TRBV5-1 and TRBJ1-4, with D possibly being TRBD1 (5 bases). Trimming left V 5 bases short and J 0 bases short, with 8 bases between. Germline V CDR1 and CDR2: SGHRS, YFSETQ. The CDR3 length is 14 residues. CDR3 DNA sequence: TGCGCCAGCAGTTTGACAGCAACTAATGAAAAACTGTTTTTT. Protein sequence: CASSLTATNEKLFF.

V and J are TRBV2 and TRBJ2-1; TRBD2 might be the D (5 bases). Germline V lookup: CDR1 SNHLY, CDR2 FYNNEI. V lost 6 bases and J lost 4, with 10 bases in between. The CDR3 runs 13 residues. In nucleotides, the CDR3 is TGTGCCAGCAGGCCGGGATATTACAATGAGCAGTTCTTC. It specifies CASRPGYYNEQFF.

This chain joins TRBV5-4 and TRBJ2-7; 9 positions match TRBD2. The CDR3 has 15 amino acids. Germline V lookup: CDR1 SGHNT, CDR2 YYREEE (reference sequence). V gave up 0 bases and J gave up 3 bases; unmatched junction bases: 4. This chain's CDR3 is CASSLDLAGSYEQYF. The CDR3 coding sequence is TGTGCCAGCAGCTTGGATCTAGCGGGGAGCTACGAGCAGTACTTC. Full variable domain (missing parts from reference TRBV5-4 and TRBJ2-7): ETGVTQSPTHLIKTRGQQVTLRCSSQSGHNTVSWYQQALGQGPQFIFQYYREEENGRGNFPPRFSGLQFPNYSSELNVNALELDDSALYLCASSLDLAGSYEQYFGPGTRLTVT.

The rearrangement links TRBV6-5 to TRBJ1-4, with D possibly matching TRBD1 (6 bases). There are 15 residues in the CDR3. V was trimmed by 6 bases and J by 4 bases, leaving 15 bases between them. Germline V gives CDR1 MNHEY, CDR2 SVGAGI. CDR3 region: CASRTRQVLNEKLFF. The CDR3 region has the DNA TGTGCCAGCAGAACACGACAGGTCCTTAATGAAAAACTGTTTTTT.

The rearrangement links TRBV27 to TRBJ1-1; D not resolved. The CDR3 covers 13 residues. Trimming left V 4 bases short and J 1 base short, with 7 bases between. CDR1 MNHEY and CDR2 SMNVEV come from the germline V gene (reference sequence). The CDR3 protein is CASSYRPNTEAFF. In nucleotides, the CDR3 is TGTGCCAGCAGTTACAGACCGAACACTGAAGCTTTCTTT.

V is TRBV30 and J is TRBJ2-3; D unresolved. This CDR3 comprises 13 residues. Trimming cost V 3 bases and J 0 bases, with 7 bases left between them. In germline, CDR1 is GTSNPN, CDR2 SVGIG (reference sequence). The CDR3 protein is CAWSPSSTDTQYF. CDR3 coding DNA: TGTGCCTGGAGCCCCTCTAGCACAGATACGCAGTATTTT.

The J gene is TRBJ1-5, the V gene TRBV4-1; 8 positions match TRBD1. Germline-derived CDR1 and CDR2 are MGHRA and YSYEKL. Trimming cost V 3 bases and J 4 bases; bases outside gene matches: 11. The CDR3 loop spans 17 amino acids. CDR3 DNA sequence: TGCGCCAGCAGCCATAAGCCCGGGACAGGACAGAATCAGCCCCAGCATTTT. Protein: CASSHKPGTGQNQPQHF.

In DNA, the CDR3 is TGTGCCAGCAGCTTATGGACAGCCTATGAAGCTTTCTTT. Translating it yields CASSLWTAYEAFF. V gene TRBV11-1 combines with J gene TRBJ1-1; weak D call: TRBD1 (6 bases). CDR3 length: 13 residues. Germline V CDR1 and CDR2: SGHAT, FQDESV (reference sequence). V was clipped by 2 bases and J by 7 bases, with 11 bases between them. Combining the CDR3 with reference TRBV11-1 and TRBJ1-1 gives the whole variable domain EAEVAQSPRYKITEKSQAVAFWCDPISGHATLYWYRQILGQGPELLVQFQDESVVDDSQLPKDRFSAERLKGVDSTLKIQPAELGDSAMYLCASSLWTAYEAFFGQGTRLTVV.

The chain joins TRBV30 to TRBJ2-7; no clear D gene. Germline CDR1 and CDR2: GTSNPN and SVGIG (reference sequence). CDR3 length: 12 residues. Deletions cut 1 base from V and 6 bases from J, with 10 bases between. Written as DNA, the CDR3 is TGTGCCTGGAGTGAGCCCGCCGTCGAGCAGTACTTC. As protein: CAWSEPAVEQYF. Filled out from reference TRBV30 and TRBJ2-7, the complete variable domain reads SQTIHQWPATLVQPVGSPLSLECTVEGTSNPNLYWYRQAAGRGLQLLFYSVGIGQISSEVPQNLSASRPQDRQFILSSKKLLLSDSGFYLCAWSEPAVEQYFGPGTRLTVT.

The CDR3 DNA is TGTGCCAGCAGTTTCGGCGGGGGCTACGAGCAGTACTTC. This translates into CASSFGGGYEQYF. The chain recombines TRBV27 with TRBJ2-7, with 7 nucleotides matching TRBD2. The CDR3 totals 13 residues. Germline CDR1 is MNHEY and CDR2 is SMNVEV (reference sequence). V lost 3 bases and J lost 3; bases outside the gene matches: 2.

Only a few counts were recorded for this clone. As DNA, the CDR3 is TGTGCCAGCAGCGCCGGACAGGGGGTCTATGGCTACACCTTC. The encoded protein is CASSAGQGVYGYTF. J is TRBJ1-2 and V is TRBV7-6, with 10 bases that match TRBD1. V dropped 5 bases and J dropped 4; count of bases not matched to a gene: 4. Germline CDR1 SGHVS, CDR2 FNYEAQ. CDR3 length: 14 amino acids.

This chain connects TRBV5-1 to TRBJ1-3; 11 bases match TRBD1. This CDR3 comprises 18 residues. Germline assignment: CDR1 SGHRS and CDR2 YFSETQ. V was pared by 4 bases and J by 0 bases, with 9 bases of the junction left unmatched. DNA for the CDR3: TGCGCCAGCAGCGCGGACAGGGGGCTTCCACTCTCTGGAAACACCATATATTTT. Encoded protein: CASSADRGLPLSGNTIYF.

The rearrangement links TRBV29-1 to TRBJ1-1, with a tentative D call TRBD1 (5 bases). The germline CDR1 and CDR2 sequences are SQVTM and ANQGSEA. The CDR3 is 12 residues long. Trimming removed 1 base from V and 8 bases from J, with 11 bases in between. The CDR3 spells CSVEGTPGEAFF. The CDR3 bases are TGCAGCGTTGAAGGAACACCAGGGGAAGCTTTCTTT.

The rearrangement links TRBV30 to TRBJ1-1; the D is unclear. V dropped 1 base and J dropped 0 bases, with 9 bases sitting between them. The germline gives CDR1 GTSNPN, CDR2 SVGIG (reference sequence). The CDR3 runs 14 residues. The CDR3 DNA sequence: TGTGCCTGGAGTGAAACAGTCTTGAACACTGAAGCTTTCTTT. This sequence encodes CAWSETVLNTEAFF.

This chain joins TRBV9 and TRBJ2-1; D is unclear. The ends were cut back, 0 bases at V and 6 bases at J, with 7 bases in the middle. The CDR3 consists of 13 residues. Germline V gene lookup returns CDR1 SGDLS and CDR2 YYNGEE. CDR3 protein: CASSVEAINEQFF. As DNA, the CDR3 is TGTGCCAGCAGCGTAGAAGCCATCAATGAGCAGTTCTTC.

The chain couples TRBV7-9 to TRBJ1-4, with D perhaps matching TRBD1 (5 bases). Germline CDR1 SEHNR, CDR2 FQNEAQ (reference sequence). Trimming shortened V by 7 bases and J by 8 bases, and 11 bases separated the two germline ends. CDR3 length: 12 amino acids. In DNA form, the CDR3 reads TGTGCCAGCACCCTTCAGGGCGAAAAACTGTTTTTT. It encodes CASTLQGEKLFF.

The chain couples TRBV4-2 to TRBJ1-2; 9 bases match TRBD1. The J segment lost 7 bases and the V segment lost 7 bases, leaving 10 bases of the junction unmatched. CDR1 is LGHNA and CDR2 is YNFKEQ in the germline V gene. The CDR3 runs 14 residues. CDR3 residues: CASNRQGDTGGYTF. The CDR3 DNA follows: TGTGCCAGCAACAGACAGGGGGATACAGGTGGCTACACCTTC.

J is TRBJ1-1 and V is TRBV5-1, with a weak D call TRBD1 (5 bases). Trimming removed 2 bases at V and 8 bases at J, with 13 bases between. The V gene's germline CDR1 is SGHRS and CDR2 YFSETQ. The CDR3 sequence is 13 residues long. CDR3 region: CASSFPGRPEAFF. The CDR3 DNA reads as TGCGCCAGCAGCTTTCCAGGGCGTCCCGAAGCTTTCTTT.

The chain joins TRBV19 to TRBJ1-4, with 10 bases matching TRBD1. This CDR3 is 14 amino acids long. The V and J ends lost 5 bases and 13 bases, in that order; junction bases with no gene match: 10. Per the germline V gene, CDR1 is LNHDA and CDR2 is SQIVND (reference sequence). This CDR3 is CASSRGTGAFGLFF. The CDR3, as DNA: TGTGCCAGTAGTCGCGGGACAGGGGCGTTTGGACTGTTTTTT. Variable domain in full (rest from reference TRBV19 and TRBJ1-4): DGGITQSPKYLFRKEGQNVTLSCEQNLNHDAMYWYRQDPGQGLRLIYYSQIVNDFQKGDIAEGYSVSREKKESFPLTVTSAQKNPTAFYLCASSRGTGAFGLFFGSGTQLSVL.

The chain employs TRBV4-1 and TRBJ1-1; the D gene is possibly TRBD1 (5 bases). The CDR3 runs 11 residues. Between the trimmed V and J ends, which lost 2 bases and 8 bases, there was a span of 6 bases. Germline loops: CDR1 MGHRA, CDR2 YSYEKL. The CDR3 sequence is CASSQSGEAFF. CDR3 nucleotide sequence: TGCGCCAGCAGCCAATCAGGGGAAGCTTTCTTT.

This chain connects TRBV9 to TRBJ2-3; 16 nucleotides align to TRBD2. V lost 0 bases and J lost 1; bases outside the gene matches: 5. CDR3 length: 19 residues. The germline V gene encodes CDR1 SGDLS and CDR2 YYNGEE. The CDR3 spells CASSVGGTSGRGRTDTQYF. The DNA of the CDR3 is TGTGCCAGCAGCGTAGGTGGGACTAGCGGGAGGGGTCGCACAGATACGCAGTATTTT.

This rearrangement joins TRBV7-2 to TRBJ2-1; D is possibly TRBD2 (6 bases). The CDR3 consists of 14 residues. Germline CDR1 reads SGHTA; CDR2 reads FQGNSA. The V end lost 2 bases, the J end lost 7 bases, and 12 bases lay between the germline ends. This chain's CDR3 is CASSLWGVANEQFF. The CDR3 nucleotides are TGTGCCAGCAGCTTATGGGGGGTAGCTAATGAGCAGTTCTTC.